A single sample gave rise to the 3 T cell receptor beta chains below, sequenced in a study of cytomegalovirus exposure and HLA in healthy donors. A multiplex PCR was run with 60 Vbeta primers and 13 Jbeta primers. Sequencing used immunoSEQ multiplex PCR; TCRdb keeps in-frame clones, though not all of them. The repertoire holds approximately 190,000 clones, with 81% as singletons. Sequencing was carried out using PBMCs. These receptors were collected from a man in his forties or fifties in good health and CMV-seronegative.

The chain couples TRBV7-9 to TRBJ2-3, with 8 bases lining up with TRBD2. This CDR3 is built from 14 residues. The germline CDR1 and CDR2 sequences are SEHNR and FQNEAQ (reference sequence). J was trimmed by 4 bases and V by 5 bases; bases with no gene match: 5. CDR3 sequence (DNA): TGTGCCAGCAGCGGAACGGGGGGGCCAGATACGCAGTATTTT. It codes for CASSGTGGPDTQYF.

This chain links TRBV7-9 with TRBJ1-6; D ambiguous. V gave up 1 base and J gave up 7 bases, with 8 bases separating them. Germline V lookup: CDR1 SEHNR, CDR2 FQNEAQ (reference sequence). This CDR3 contains 14 residues. Here the CDR3 reads CASSLGYQNSPLHF. The CDR3 DNA sequence: TGTGCCAGCAGCTTAGGGTACCAGAATTCACCCCTCCACTTT.

The chain recombines TRBV30 with TRBJ1-3; the D is unclear. The CDR3 runs 13 residues. V gave up 4 bases and J gave up 0 bases, with 7 bases separating them. The V gene's germline CDR1 is GTSNPN and CDR2 SVGIG (reference sequence). In DNA, the CDR3 is TGTGCCTGGAAGAGTAGCTCTGGAAACACCATATATTTT. This codes for CAWKSSSGNTIYF.